Described below is a single T cell receptor (beta chain) sequence and its context. The sample holds many counts of this clonotype. Its specific antigen is unknown. Base qualities are not recorded, but no much larger clone differs from it by a single base. The germline V gene (reference sequence) sets CDR1 to DFQATT and CDR2 to SNEGSKA. V and J are trimmed by 3 bases and 5 bases, and the gene matches miss 11 bases of the junction. Taken from cysteine to phenylalanine, the CDR3 has 15 residues. The sequence is cut down to CDR3 DNA, 45 bases in frame from base 1. This sample was taken from a study of spatial heterogeneity in lung cancer (dated by TCRdb to the late 2010s). Context from the whole study: More beta-chain than alpha-chain transcripts were consistently detected, likely reflecting higher beta-chain transcript abundance. Nonsynonymous mutation counts, determined by whole-exome sequencing of tumor tissue, were related to features of the TCR repertoire. At surgery, both alpha and beta chains were TCR-sequenced in fewer than 250 tumor regions, about 61 matched nontumor lung samples and some 60 PBMC samples. The study quantitatively compared TCR alpha and beta repertoires across multiple tumor regions, matched nontumor lung and blood in non-small cell lung cancer. In the raw uncorrected reads, each unique combination of TCR and UMI appeared on average more than ten times. The study at large found these results: Ubiquitous expanded tumor TCRs were detected in blood more often at tumor resection than at routine follow-up. Confirming at a functional level the hypothesis that regional TCRs recognize regional mutations was considered to require additional single-cell paired TCR alpha and beta sequencing.

Library method: 5' RACE. Sequencing was performed on a NextSeq 500. The TCR library protocol attached a unique molecular identifier to each TCR cDNA molecule to allow correction of PCR and sequencing errors. The paper's data handling went like this. TCR identification, UMI-based error correction and CDR3 extraction were performed with Decombinator tools. TCRs above a frequency of 2 per 1,000, corresponding to the top 1% of the tumor frequency distribution, were defined as expanded. Each repertoire was subsampled 100 times to 5,000 TCRs, after which Renyi diversity was computed with the R vegan package. To build CDR3 similarity networks, amino acid triplet string-kernel similarity was used, and CDR3s were connected when their pairwise similarity was above 0.82. TCRdb handled the public reads itself, with Q25 trimming in fastp and clone calling in MiXCR, and kept productive beta chains. All rows with the same CDR3 protein become a single entry with the most common DNA and genes. In this record, the V and J calls reflect TCRdb's handling and not the investigators' own analysis. Recorded for this sample are under 40,000 distinct CDR3 sequences; approximately 6.3% of them occurred a single time. The ten largest clones represent more than 9% of the sample.

The sample's time point label, decoded: sample taken at primary tumor resection. Whole RNA extracted from tumor and nontumor lung tissue, or from cryopreserved PBMC samples, was used for TCR sequencing without cell sorting. Donors were about 70 patients with early-stage, untreated non-small cell lung cancer from the lung TRACERx cohort. Patients were selected for TCR sequencing only if sufficient RNA was available from at least two tumor regions. This specimen was PBMCs, taken at surgery. This clonotype was obtained from a male donor with early-stage non-small cell lung cancer. The chain is assembled from TRBV20-1 and TRBJ2-7; TRBD1 aligns with 9 central bases. CDR3 protein: CSASPRTGAGNEQYF. The DNA reads as follows: TGCAGTGCTAGCCCCCGGACAGGGGCGGGTAACGAGCAGTACTTC.